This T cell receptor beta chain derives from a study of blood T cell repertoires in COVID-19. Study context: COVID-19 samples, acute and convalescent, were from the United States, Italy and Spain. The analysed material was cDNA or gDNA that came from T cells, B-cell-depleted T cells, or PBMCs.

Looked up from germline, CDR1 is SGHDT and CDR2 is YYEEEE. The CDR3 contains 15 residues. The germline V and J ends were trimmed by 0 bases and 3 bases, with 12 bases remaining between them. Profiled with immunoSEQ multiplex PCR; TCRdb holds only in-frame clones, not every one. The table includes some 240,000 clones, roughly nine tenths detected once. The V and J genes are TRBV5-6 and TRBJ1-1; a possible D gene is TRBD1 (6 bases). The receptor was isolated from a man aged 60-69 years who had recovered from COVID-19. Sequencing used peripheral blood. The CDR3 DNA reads TGTGCCAGCAGCTTGGACAGGGTAAGGTACACTGAAGCTTTCTTT. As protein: CASSLDRVRYTEAFF.